This T cell receptor (beta chain) was documented in a study of blood T cells in healthy people across ages. The CDR3 length is 13 residues. The V end was cut by 4 bases, the J end by 4 bases, with 13 bases between. Germline CDR1 SQVTM, CDR2 ANQGSEA. Each donor's blood draw was approximately 10 milliliters of peripheral blood. With a J-beta primer mix and a sample-barcoded 5' primer, a second PCR ran about 6 to 11 cycles. Every individual sample yielded 2.5 million or more paired-end reads (each containing CDR3). TCRdb recomputed calls from the 5' RACE reads with MiXCR, one row per CDR3 protein. The sample comprises approximately 880,000 distinct CDR3 sequences, around 48% of which are singletons, and under 15% rests with the top ten.

This sequence joins TRBV29-1 and TRBJ1-1; D perhaps matches TRBD1 (5 bases). This receptor was obtained from a young man in good health. The sample consisted of blood. The CDR3 loop reads CSVGRGPGTEAFF. The CDR3 nucleotides read TGCAGCGTTGGGAGGGGTCCGGGCACTGAAGCTTTCTTT. The entire variable domain, with the rest obtained from reference TRBV29-1 and TRBJ1-1, is as follows: SAVISQKPSRDICQRGTSLTIQCQVDSQVTMMFWYRQQPGQSLTLIATANQGSEATYESGFVIDKFPISRPNLTFSTLTVSNMSPEDSSIYLCSVGRGPGTEAFFGQGTRLTVV.